The present T cell receptor (beta chain) was sequenced within a study of beta chain features in type 1 diabetes. Expressed TCRB transcripts were sequenced because the entire RNA isolate underwent reverse transcription. Here immunoSEQ multiplex PCR was the method, and the copy in TCRdb shows in-frame clones only, minus some. The profile shows approximately 90,000 clones, about 32% of them singletons. A remark on this clone: Antigen unknown.

Germline V gene sequence: CDR1 GTSNPN, CDR2 SVGIG (reference sequence). CDR3 size: 14 residues. V lost 2 bases to trimming and J lost 2 bases; unmatched junction nucleotides: 3. Study outcomes and limitations: With patients and controls alike, PCR might favor shorter templates to an equal degree. The naive, central memory and Treg TCRB repertoires of patients appeared to be more similar to one another than those of healthy donors.

This chain connects TRBV30 to TRBJ1-2; 9 bases align to TRBD1. Sequenced: stem cell memory CD4+ T cells from blood. This TCR derives from a woman aged 18-29 years in good health. This chain's CDR3 is CAWSSGTGNYGYTF. The CDR3 DNA sequence: TGTGCCTGGAGTTCCGGGACAGGGAACTATGGCTACACCTTC.